The 22 T cell receptor beta chains listed next were all sequenced from one sample in a study of OX40 agonist ivuxolimab in advanced cancers. Assay: immunoSEQ multiplex PCR; the TCRdb copy retains only in-frame clones and omits some. The table records approximately 74,000 clones, roughly 88% of them present only once. The source was CD4+ or CD8+ T cells sorted from blood, collected in a trial of the OX40 agonist ivuxolimab. All receptors come from an adult with an advanced solid tumor such as melanoma, head and neck, liver or kidney cancer.

V is TRBV19 and J is TRBJ2-3, with 9 bases matching TRBD1. Germline CDR1 is LNHDA and CDR2 is SQIVND (reference sequence). This CDR3 region has 15 residues. The V gene end was trimmed by 9 bases and the J gene end by 4 bases; junction bases not matched to a gene: 11. The CDR3: CASTPGQGFADTQYF. DNA for the CDR3: TGTGCCAGCACCCCCGGACAGGGGTTTGCAGATACGCAGTATTTT.

This chain joins TRBV5-4 and TRBJ2-5, with 10 bases identical to TRBD2. The CDR3 is made up of 15 amino acids. Germline values: CDR1 SGHNT, CDR2 YYREEE (reference sequence). With V trimmed by 4 bases and J by 4 bases, 7 bases remained unmatched. The CDR3 coding sequence is TGTGCCAGCAGCCAACCACTAGCGGGAAGAGAGACCCAGTACTTC. This translates into CASSQPLAGRETQYF.

The chain joins TRBV2 to TRBJ1-1; D is ambiguous. Germline CDR1 is SNHLY and CDR2 is FYNNEI. The CDR3 runs 14 residues. The germline V and J ends were trimmed by 7 bases and 1 base, with 13 bases remaining between them. DNA of the CDR3: TGTGCCAGCATAAAAGGGTGGGCGAACACTGAAGCTTTCTTT. It yields the protein CASIKGWANTEAFF.

This clone was recorded once. Other DNA sequences in this sample translate to the same CDR3. The gene calls are TRBV9 and TRBJ1-2; no definite D call. Per the germline V gene, CDR1 is SGDLS and CDR2 is YYNGEE. CDR3 length: 14 residues. Trimming removed 0 bases at V and 3 bases at J, with 9 bases between. CDR3 DNA: TGTGCCAGCAGCGTAGGAACCGGTGACTATGGCTACACCTTC. It codes for CASSVGTGDYGYTF.

The sample holds one count of this clone. This chain uses TRBV5-1 with TRBJ2-3, with 10 bases matching TRBD2. The V and J ends lost 0 bases and 4 bases, in that order; junction bases with no gene match: 11. The V gene's germline CDR1 is SGHRS and CDR2 YFSETQ. The CDR3 runs to 18 residues. The CDR3 DNA reads as TGCGCCAGCAGCTTGGCCCTTGCCGCTAGCGGGAGAGCAGATACGCAGTATTTT. This translates into CASSLALAASGRADTQYF.

CDR3 bases: TGTGCCAGTAGTATCGGACGGAGCTCCTACAATGAGCAGTTCTTC. Translation gives CASSIGRSSYNEQFF. The chain carries TRBV19 and TRBJ2-1, with D uncertain. The germline CDR1 and CDR2 sequences are LNHDA and SQIVND (reference sequence). With 3 bases removed from V and 0 bases from J, the gap between germline ends came to 9 bases. The CDR3 extends over 15 amino acids.

This clone has just one count. V usage is TRBV2 and J usage is TRBJ2-6; D call uncertain. Per germline, CDR1 SNHLY and CDR2 FYNNEI. CDR3 size: 14 residues. The V and J ends lost 7 bases and 0 bases respectively, with 7 bases between them. CDR3 nucleotide sequence: TGTGCCAGCACCAGAGTCTCTGGGGCCAACGTCCTGACTTTC. This gives the protein CASTRVSGANVLTF.

The J gene is TRBJ1-5, the V gene TRBV19; D unresolved. V gave up 2 bases and J gave up 4 bases, with 18 bases separating them. There are 17 residues in the CDR3. The germline gives CDR1 LNHDA, CDR2 SQIVND (reference sequence). CDR3 DNA sequence: TGTGCCAGTAGTATAAGTGGTAGGGTCAGTCTTAATCAGCCCCAGCATTTT. Protein: CASSISGRVSLNQPQHF.

The chain employs TRBV7-9 and TRBJ2-5, with 10 bases identical to TRBD2. The germline gives CDR1 SEHNR, CDR2 FQNEAQ (reference sequence). The V and J ends lost 5 bases and 0 bases, in that order; junction bases with no gene match: 9. The CDR3 has 17 residues. The CDR3 bases are TGTGCCAGCAGCCCCAAATGGACTAGCGGCTACCAAGAGACCCAGTACTTC. Protein product: CASSPKWTSGYQETQYF. The whole variable domain, remainder taken from reference TRBV7-9 and TRBJ2-5, is DTGVSQNPRHKITKRGQNVTFRCDPISEHNRLYWYRQTLGQGPEFLTYFQNEAQLEKSRLLSDRFSAERPKGSFSTLEIQRTEQGDSAMYLCASSPKWTSGYQETQYFGPGTRLLVL.

The chain employs TRBV18 and TRBJ1-5, with D maybe TRBD1 (6 bases). The CDR3 extends over 15 amino acids. Germline V gives CDR1 KGHSH, CDR2 LQKENI. Trimming took 6 bases from V and 4 from J, leaving 16 bases between them. CDR3 nucleotides: TGTGCCAGCTCTCCGACAGGCAATAGTAATCAGCCCCAGCATTTT. The encoded protein is CASSPTGNSNQPQHF.

V and J are TRBV5-1 and TRBJ2-5; 9 bases map to TRBD1. This CDR3 has 14 residues. The germline V gene encodes CDR1 SGHRS and CDR2 YFSETQ. The junction had 4 bases not matched to a gene; V was cut back by 4 bases and J by 3 bases. CDR3 residues: CASSLRDREETQYF. CDR3 coding DNA: TGCGCCAGCAGCCTACGGGACAGGGAAGAGACCCAGTACTTC.

V usage is TRBV5-1 and J usage is TRBJ2-7; 8 nucleotides align to TRBD2. The V and J ends lost 4 bases and 5 bases, in that order; junction bases with no gene match: 11. CDR1 is SGHRS, CDR2 YFSETQ, per germline. The CDR3 spans 15 residues. The CDR3 protein is CASSPPGLGLDEQYF. Here the CDR3 DNA reads TGCGCCAGCAGCCCACCGGGACTAGGTTTGGACGAGCAGTACTTC.

The CDR3 is CASSFAVDGNYGYTF. The DNA of the CDR3 is TGTGCCAGCAGTTTCGCCGTGGACGGAAACTATGGCTACACCTTC. This chain links TRBV6-5 with TRBJ1-2; no reliable D call. Trimming left V 4 bases short and J 2 bases short, with 14 bases between. The CDR3 loop spans 15 amino acids. Germline CDR1 MNHEY, CDR2 SVGAGI.

This sequence joins TRBV29-1 and TRBJ2-5; 7 bases match TRBD2. This CDR3 comprises 14 residues. Germline lookup yields CDR1 SQVTM and CDR2 ANQGSEA. Trimming took 7 bases from V and 2 from J; bases not matched to a gene: 10. CDR3 sequence reads: CSASLPGGQETQYF. The CDR3 DNA sequence: TGCAGCGCATCCCTCCCGGGGGGACAAGAGACCCAGTACTTC.

The CDR3 DNA reads TGTGCCAGCACCTCCCCGGCGGGGGGAGCTGAAGCTTTCTTT. Protein sequence: CASTSPAGGAEAFF. V usage is TRBV6-5 and J usage is TRBJ1-1, with D maybe TRBD1 (5 bases). V was clipped by 7 bases and J by 6 bases, with 18 bases between them. Germline-derived CDR1 and CDR2 are MNHEY and SVGAGI. This CDR3 is built from 14 residues.

The V and J genes are TRBV28 and TRBJ1-2; D ambiguous. V gave up 8 bases and J gave up 4 bases, with 11 bases separating them. This CDR3 comprises 12 residues. Germline assignment: CDR1 MDHEN and CDR2 SYDVKM. The CDR3 bases are TGTGCCAGCGGGAAAGGGTCCTATGGCTACACCTTC. Translation gives CASGKGSYGYTF.

This clone appeared a few times. V usage is TRBV6-1 and J usage is TRBJ2-7; no clear D gene. Germline V gene sequence: CDR1 MNHNS, CDR2 SASEGT. This CDR3 has 12 amino acids. V was clipped by 7 bases and J by 1 base, with 8 bases between them. The chain's CDR3 is CASIFNSYEQYF. The DNA for the CDR3 is TGTGCCAGCATTTTCAATTCCTACGAGCAGTACTTC.

In this sample, this clone turned up once. The V call is TRBV10-1, the J call TRBJ2-5, with D uncertain. This CDR3 contains 11 residues. V shed 8 bases and J shed 1 base, with 5 bases lying between them. Germline CDR1 reads WNHNN; CDR2 reads SYGVQD (reference sequence). The CDR3 is CASGTQETQYF. The CDR3 nucleotides read TGCGCCAGCGGAACCCAAGAGACCCAGTACTTC.

V is TRBV6-1 and J is TRBJ1-2, with 11 nucleotides matching TRBD1. Germline lookup yields CDR1 MNHNS and CDR2 SASEGT. The junction had 5 bases not matched to a gene; V was cut back by 4 bases and J by 7 bases. CDR3 length: 14 amino acids. The CDR3 loop reads CASSVGQGAGGYTF. CDR3 DNA sequence: TGTGCCAGCAGTGTTGGACAGGGGGCGGGTGGCTACACCTTC.

This clone has just a few counts. The chain links TRBV4-1 to TRBJ1-1; D remains unclear. Trimming removed 0 bases from V and 9 bases from J, with 11 bases in between. This CDR3 contains 13 residues. In germline, CDR1 is MGHRA, CDR2 YSYEKL. Here the CDR3 reads CASSQDIGLKAFF. DNA of the CDR3: TGCGCCAGCAGCCAAGACATAGGCCTAAAAGCTTTCTTT.

This sequence joins TRBV6-5 and TRBJ2-5; D is uncertain. The CDR3 has 9 amino acids. Between the trimmed V and J ends, which lost 8 bases and 5 bases, there was a span of 3 bases. Germline V gene lookup returns CDR1 MNHEY and CDR2 SVGAGI. Here the CDR3 DNA reads TGTGCCAGCGGGGAGACCCAGTACTTC. Translation gives CASGETQYF.

The chain combines TRBV5-4 with TRBJ2-3; perhaps TRBD1 as D (6 bases). V was shortened by 5 bases and J by 5 bases, with 12 bases between the two germline ends. This CDR3 region has 13 residues. The germline gives CDR1 SGHNT, CDR2 YYREEE (reference sequence). The CDR3 bases are TGTGCCAGCAGGAGGGACACAAAAGATACGCAGTATTTT. Its protein is CASRRDTKDTQYF.